These 22 T cell receptor beta chains originate from one sample sequenced in a study of cytomegalovirus exposure and HLA in healthy donors. The PCR ran on 60 Vbeta and 13 Jbeta primers. Assay: immunoSEQ multiplex PCR; the TCRdb copy retains only in-frame clones and omits some. The sample has some 120,000 clones, 65% to 80% seen once. Sequenced: PBMCs. The receptor set was obtained from a human donor in good health.

The gene calls are TRBV18 and TRBJ1-5; D is possibly TRBD1 (5 bases). V lost 4 bases, J lost 0 bases, and 13 bases lay in between. The CDR3 covers 16 residues. The germline V gene encodes CDR1 KGHSH and CDR2 LQKENI. The CDR3 protein is CASSQDGGFSNQPQHF. CDR3 sequence (DNA): TGTGCCAGCTCACAGGATGGGGGGTTTAGCAATCAGCCCCAGCATTTT.

The chain has TRBV7-3 and TRBJ2-1; 9 bases fit TRBD1. This CDR3 is built from 16 residues. Germline-derived CDR1 and CDR2 are SGHTA and FQGTGA. V trimming: 5 bases; J trimming: 2 bases; junction bases outside the gene matches: 7. CDR3 nucleotide sequence: TGTGCCAGCAGCCCGGGACAGGGCCTCCCCTACAATGAGCAGTTCTTC. This encodes CASSPGQGLPYNEQFF.

This chain links TRBV30 with TRBJ1-2; no clear D gene. The germline CDR1 and CDR2 sequences are GTSNPN and SVGIG (reference sequence). The CDR3 runs to 15 residues. The V end was cut by 1 base, the J end by 4 bases, with 16 bases between. The chain's CDR3 is CAWSDPPGSSYGYTF. In DNA, the CDR3 is TGTGCCTGGAGTGATCCCCCAGGTTCCAGCTATGGCTACACCTTC.

This clone was seen a few times. The chain links TRBV19 to TRBJ2-1, with D maybe TRBD1 (6 bases). Deletions cut 7 bases from V and 4 bases from J, with 14 bases between. The CDR3 runs 14 residues. Germline CDR1 LNHDA, CDR2 SQIVND (reference sequence). The CDR3 DNA reads as TGTGCCAGTAATTCCCAGGGGCCTTACAATGAGCAGTTCTTC. Encoded protein: CASNSQGPYNEQFF.

The rearrangement uses TRBV5-1 and TRBJ1-2; D is possibly TRBD1 (5 bases). This CDR3 comprises 16 residues. From germline, CDR1 is SGHRS and CDR2 YFSETQ. V lost 0 bases to trimming and J lost 3 bases, with 15 bases between them. CDR3 sequence reads: CASSLGMSGGDYGYTF. CDR3 DNA sequence: TGCGCCAGCAGCTTGGGAATGAGTGGGGGGGACTATGGCTACACCTTC.

This chain uses TRBV6-5 with TRBJ1-1, with a possible D match to TRBD1 (6 bases). The CDR3 sequence is 15 residues long. V was trimmed by 6 bases and J by 5 bases, leaving 19 bases between them. In germline, CDR1 is MNHEY, CDR2 SVGAGI. CDR3 amino acids: CASRLNRARGTEAFF. As DNA, the CDR3 is TGTGCCAGCAGATTAAACAGGGCGAGAGGGACTGAAGCTTTCTTT.

This chain joins TRBV28 and TRBJ1-1, with 8 bases matching TRBD1. Trimming at V came to 3 bases and at J to 5 bases, leaving 8 bases not matched to a gene. The CDR3 runs to 15 residues. Germline lookup yields CDR1 MDHEN and CDR2 SYDVKM. The CDR3 region has the DNA TGTGCCAGCAGTTTTGGACAGGGACTGGGGACTGAAGCTTTCTTT. It specifies CASSFGQGLGTEAFF.

The rearrangement links TRBV30 to TRBJ2-5; 9 positions match TRBD1. TRBJ2-7 matches the DNA end more closely, so the J call is doubtful. Germline CDR1 and CDR2: GTSNPN and SVGIG (reference sequence). The length of the CDR3 is 16 residues. The CDR3 DNA is TGTGCCTGGAGTGGTCTACCGGGACAGGGTAACTACGAGCAGTACTTC. Its protein is CAWSGLPGQGNYEQYF.

The rearrangement uses TRBV7-2 and TRBJ2-3, with TRBD2 matching over 8 bases. The V segment lost 1 base and the J segment 4 bases; nucleotides outside the gene matches: 7. In germline, CDR1 is SGHTA, CDR2 FQGNSA. The CDR3 consists of 16 residues. CDR3 protein: CASSLDSSGISDTQYF. The CDR3 region has the DNA TGTGCCAGCAGCTTAGATAGTAGCGGGATCTCAGATACGCAGTATTTT.

A few counts support this clone. J is TRBJ2-1 and V is TRBV9; 8 bases align to TRBD2. Germline V gene lookup returns CDR1 SGDLS and CDR2 YYNGEE. V shed 0 bases and J 6 bases; nucleotides not matched to a gene: 11. This CDR3 has 17 residues. For the CDR3, the DNA is TGTGCCAGCAGCGTAGCTCTTGCTAGCGGGCCCACCAATGAGCAGTTCTTC. Protein: CASSVALASGPTNEQFF.

The chain links TRBV5-1 to TRBJ2-5, with a tentative D call TRBD2 (5 bases). From germline, CDR1 is SGHRS and CDR2 YFSETQ. Trimming left V 3 bases short and J 5 bases short, with 14 bases between. The CDR3 is 14 amino acids. CDR3 coding DNA: TGCGCCAGCAGCTCCGAGGGCCCCCGTGAGACCCAGTACTTC. This encodes CASSSEGPRETQYF.

The genes are TRBV27 and TRBJ2-7; 7 bases match TRBD1. The CDR3 is 14 residues long. Looked up from germline, CDR1 is MNHEY and CDR2 is SMNVEV (reference sequence). Unmatched junction bases numbered 4, after V lost 3 bases and J lost 2 bases. CDR3 nucleotide sequence: TGTGCCAGCAGTTTGGCAGGGGGAACCTACGAGCAGTACTTC. Residues: CASSLAGGTYEQYF.

This clone has a single count. The chain couples TRBV28 to TRBJ2-7; TRBD1 matches at 9 bases. Looked up from germline, CDR1 is MDHEN and CDR2 is SYDVKM. This CDR3 is 16 amino acids long. V lost 5 bases and J lost 0; bases outside the gene matches: 8. Here the CDR3 DNA reads TGTGCCAGCAGTCTCACCGGGACAGGGAGCTCCTACGAGCAGTACTTC. Protein sequence: CASSLTGTGSSYEQYF.

The V gene is TRBV29-1, the J gene TRBJ2-7; 8 positions match TRBD2. V shed 5 bases and J 2 bases; nucleotides not matched to a gene: 11. This CDR3 has 15 residues. Per germline, CDR1 SQVTM and CDR2 ANQGSEA. CDR3 sequence: CSVTKAGVGTYEQYF. For the CDR3, the DNA is TGCAGCGTTACAAAAGCGGGAGTTGGGACCTACGAGCAGTACTTC.

This chain uses TRBV7-6 with TRBJ2-7, with 7 bases matching TRBD2. The ends lost 1 base at V and 5 bases at J; junction bases unmatched: 5. The V gene's germline CDR1 is SGHVS and CDR2 FNYEAQ. This CDR3 contains 14 residues. The chain's CDR3 is CASSLVRENDEQYF. In DNA form, the CDR3 reads TGTGCCAGCAGCTTAGTGCGGGAGAACGACGAGCAGTACTTC.

The rearrangement links TRBV5-4 to TRBJ1-2; tentative D call: TRBD1 (5 bases). V gave up 5 bases and J gave up 8 bases, with 10 bases separating them. In germline, CDR1 is SGHNT, CDR2 YYREEE (reference sequence). The CDR3 length is 11 residues. The CDR3 nucleotides are TGTGCCAGCAGTCGGGGGGGAGGCTACACCTTC. Translating gives CASSRGGGYTF.

The chain carries TRBV7-9 and TRBJ1-2; 9 nucleotides align to TRBD1. CDR1 SEHNR and CDR2 FQNEAQ come from the germline V gene (reference sequence). J lost 3 bases, V lost 5 bases, and 7 bases had no gene match. This CDR3 contains 15 residues. CDR3 sequence (DNA): TGTGCCAGCAGCATACCGGACAGGGGTCACTATGGCTACACCTTC. Translating it yields CASSIPDRGHYGYTF.

As to this clone: The junction differs from germline at one of its ends, possibly a read error. This chain connects TRBV19 to TRBJ2-6, with D perhaps matching TRBD1 (5 bases). This CDR3 is built from 13 residues. In germline, CDR1 is LNHDA, CDR2 SQIVND (reference sequence). The CDR3 sequence: CASRLPGANGLTF. DNA of the CDR3: TGTGCCAGTAGGTTACCTGGGGCCAACGGCCTGACTTTC.

The V and J genes are TRBV5-1 and TRBJ1-4; unclear D gene. There are 12 residues in the CDR3. V lost 2 bases, J lost 3 bases, and 2 bases lay in between. Germline CDR1 is SGHRS and CDR2 is YFSETQ. The CDR3 here is CASSFANEKLFF. CDR3 coding DNA: TGCGCCAGCAGCTTCGCTAATGAAAAACTGTTTTTT.

The V gene is TRBV7-7, the J gene TRBJ2-5; tentative D call: TRBD1 (5 bases). Deletions cut 4 bases from V and 2 bases from J, with 14 bases between. Per the germline V gene, CDR1 is SSHAT and CDR2 is FNYEAQ (reference sequence). CDR3 length: 15 residues. CDR3 sequence: CASSSDHGQQETQYF. CDR3 nucleotides: TGTGCCAGCAGCTCGGACCACGGACAACAAGAGACCCAGTACTTC.

The chain has TRBV25-1 and TRBJ2-1; D perhaps matches TRBD1 (5 bases). The CDR3 sequence is 12 residues long. The germline V gene has CDR1 MGHDK and CDR2 SYGVNS. Trimming took 9 bases from V and 4 from J, leaving 10 bases between them. The CDR3 is CASGQLYNEQFF. In DNA form, the CDR3 reads TGTGCCAGTGGACAACTGTACAATGAGCAGTTCTTC.

The chain links TRBV27 to TRBJ2-1; 13 nucleotides align to TRBD2. This CDR3 spans 17 amino acids. Trimming at V came to 6 bases and at J to 3 bases, leaving 8 bases not matched to a gene. CDR1 is MNHEY, CDR2 SMNVEV, per germline (reference sequence). The CDR3 loop is CASSRSGLAGNYNEQFF. The CDR3 DNA reads TGTGCCAGCAGCAGGTCGGGACTAGCGGGGAACTACAATGAGCAGTTCTTC.